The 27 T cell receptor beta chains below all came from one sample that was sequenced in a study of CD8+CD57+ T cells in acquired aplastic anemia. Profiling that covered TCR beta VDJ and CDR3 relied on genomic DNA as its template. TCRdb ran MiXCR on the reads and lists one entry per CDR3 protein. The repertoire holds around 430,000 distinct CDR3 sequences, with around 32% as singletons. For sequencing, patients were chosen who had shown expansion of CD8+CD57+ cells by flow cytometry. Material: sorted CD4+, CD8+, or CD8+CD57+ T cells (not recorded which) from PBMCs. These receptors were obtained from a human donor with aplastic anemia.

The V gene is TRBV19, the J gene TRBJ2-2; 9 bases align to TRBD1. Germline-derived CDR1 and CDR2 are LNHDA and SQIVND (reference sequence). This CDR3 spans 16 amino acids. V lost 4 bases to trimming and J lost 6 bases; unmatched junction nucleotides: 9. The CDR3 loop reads CASSTRTGAISGELFF. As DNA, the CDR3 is TGTGCCAGTAGTACCCGGACAGGGGCTATATCCGGGGAGCTGTTTTTT. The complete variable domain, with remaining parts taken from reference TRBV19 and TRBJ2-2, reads DGGITQSPKYLFRKEGQNVTLSCEQNLNHDAMYWYRQDPGQGLRLIYYSQIVNDFQKGDIAEGYSVSREKKESFPLTVTSAQKNPTAFYLCASSTRTGAISGELFFGEGSRLTVL.

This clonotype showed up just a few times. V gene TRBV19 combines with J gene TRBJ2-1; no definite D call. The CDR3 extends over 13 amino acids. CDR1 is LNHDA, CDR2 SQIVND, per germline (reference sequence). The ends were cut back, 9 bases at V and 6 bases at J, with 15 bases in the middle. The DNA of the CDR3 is TGTGCCAGCAAAAAAATGGGGTTCAATGAGCAGTTCTTC. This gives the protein CASKKMGFNEQFF.

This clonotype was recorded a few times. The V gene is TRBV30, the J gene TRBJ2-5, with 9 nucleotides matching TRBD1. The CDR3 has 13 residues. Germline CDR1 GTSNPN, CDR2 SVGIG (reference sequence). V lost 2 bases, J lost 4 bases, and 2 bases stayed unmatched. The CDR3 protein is CAWSQTGGETQYF. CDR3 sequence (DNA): TGTGCCTGGAGTCAGACAGGGGGAGAGACCCAGTACTTC. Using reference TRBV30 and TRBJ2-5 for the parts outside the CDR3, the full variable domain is SQTIHQWPATLVQPVGSPLSLECTVEGTSNPNLYWYRQAAGRGLQLLFYSVGIGQISSEVPQNLSASRPQDRQFILSSKKLLLSDSGFYLCAWSQTGGETQYFGPGTRLLVL.

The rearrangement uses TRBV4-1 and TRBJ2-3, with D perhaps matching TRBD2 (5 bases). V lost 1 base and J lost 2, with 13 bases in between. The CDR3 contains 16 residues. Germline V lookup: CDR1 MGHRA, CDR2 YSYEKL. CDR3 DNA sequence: TGCGCCAGCAGCCAAGTTAGGGCTAGCTCCACAGATACGCAGTATTTT. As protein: CASSQVRASSTDTQYF.

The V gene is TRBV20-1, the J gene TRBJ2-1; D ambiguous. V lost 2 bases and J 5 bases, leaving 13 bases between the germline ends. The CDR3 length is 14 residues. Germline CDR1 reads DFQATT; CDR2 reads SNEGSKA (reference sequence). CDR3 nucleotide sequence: TGCAGTGCTAGATACCCCGCTATGCACAATGAGCAGTTCTTC. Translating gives CSARYPAMHNEQFF.

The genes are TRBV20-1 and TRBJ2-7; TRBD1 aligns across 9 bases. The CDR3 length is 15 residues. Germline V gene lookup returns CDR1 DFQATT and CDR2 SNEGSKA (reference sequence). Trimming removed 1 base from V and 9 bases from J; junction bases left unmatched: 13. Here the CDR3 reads CSARAPGTGIGGQYF. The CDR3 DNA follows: TGCAGTGCTAGAGCGCCCGGGACAGGGATTGGCGGGCAGTACTTC.

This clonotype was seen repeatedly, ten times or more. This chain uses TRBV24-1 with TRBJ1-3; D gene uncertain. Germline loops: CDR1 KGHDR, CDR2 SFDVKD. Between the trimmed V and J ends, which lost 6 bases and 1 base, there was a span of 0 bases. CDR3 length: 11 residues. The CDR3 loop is CATSSGNTIYF. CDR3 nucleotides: TGTGCCACCAGTTCTGGAAACACCATATATTTT.

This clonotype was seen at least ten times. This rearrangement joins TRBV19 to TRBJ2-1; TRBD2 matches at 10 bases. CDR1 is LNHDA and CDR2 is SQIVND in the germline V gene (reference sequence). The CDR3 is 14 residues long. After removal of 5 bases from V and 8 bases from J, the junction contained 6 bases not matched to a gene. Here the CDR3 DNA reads TGTGCCAGTAGTTCTAGCGGGAGTATCCATGAGCAGTTCTTC. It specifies CASSSSGSIHEQFF.

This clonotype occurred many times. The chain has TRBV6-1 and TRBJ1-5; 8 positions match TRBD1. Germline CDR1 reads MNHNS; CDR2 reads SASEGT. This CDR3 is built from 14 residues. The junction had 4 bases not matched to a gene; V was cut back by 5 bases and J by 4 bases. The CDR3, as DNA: TGTGCCAGCAGTCAGGGACAGGAAAATCAGCCCCAGCATTTT. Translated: CASSQGQENQPQHF.

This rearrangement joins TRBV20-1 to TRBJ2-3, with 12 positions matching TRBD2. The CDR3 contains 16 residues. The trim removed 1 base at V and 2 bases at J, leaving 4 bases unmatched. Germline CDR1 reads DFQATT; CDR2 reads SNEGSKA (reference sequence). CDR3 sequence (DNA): TGCAGTGCTAGAGCAGGACTAGCGGGAACCACAGATACGCAGTATTTT. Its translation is CSARAGLAGTTDTQYF.

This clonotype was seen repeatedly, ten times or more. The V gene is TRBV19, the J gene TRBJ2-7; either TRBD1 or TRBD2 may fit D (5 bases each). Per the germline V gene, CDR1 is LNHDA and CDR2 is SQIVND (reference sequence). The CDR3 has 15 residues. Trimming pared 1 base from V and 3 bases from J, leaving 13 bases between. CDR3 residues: CASSIVGDGLYEQYF. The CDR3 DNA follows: TGTGCCAGTAGTATAGTGGGGGACGGACTCTACGAGCAGTACTTC. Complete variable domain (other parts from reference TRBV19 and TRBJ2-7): DGGITQSPKYLFRKEGQNVTLSCEQNLNHDAMYWYRQDPGQGLRLIYYSQIVNDFQKGDIAEGYSVSREKKESFPLTVTSAQKNPTAFYLCASSIVGDGLYEQYFGPGTRLTVT.

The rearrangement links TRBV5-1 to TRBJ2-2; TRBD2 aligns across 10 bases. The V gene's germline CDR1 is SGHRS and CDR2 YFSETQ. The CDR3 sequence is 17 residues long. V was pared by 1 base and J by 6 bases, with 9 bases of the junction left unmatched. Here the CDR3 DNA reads TGCGCCAGCAGCTTGTCTAGTACTAGCGGGAATGCCGGGGAGCTGTTTTTT. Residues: CASSLSSTSGNAGELFF.

The CDR3: CASSARGASRQETQYF. The CDR3 bases are TGTGCCAGCAGTGCTAGGGGGGCTTCCCGCCAAGAGACCCAGTACTTC. This sequence joins TRBV6-1 and TRBJ2-5; either TRBD1 or TRBD2 may fit D (6 bases each). The CDR3 extends over 16 amino acids. Trimming took off 4 bases at V and 1 base at J, with 16 bases between the two ends. Germline CDR1 reads MNHNS; CDR2 reads SASEGT.

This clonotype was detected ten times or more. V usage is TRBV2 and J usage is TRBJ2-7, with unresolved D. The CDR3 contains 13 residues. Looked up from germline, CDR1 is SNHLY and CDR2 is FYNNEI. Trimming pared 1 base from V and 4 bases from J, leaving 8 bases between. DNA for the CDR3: TGTGCCAGCAGTGAAGGACTGGGGTACGAGCAGTACTTC. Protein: CASSEGLGYEQYF.

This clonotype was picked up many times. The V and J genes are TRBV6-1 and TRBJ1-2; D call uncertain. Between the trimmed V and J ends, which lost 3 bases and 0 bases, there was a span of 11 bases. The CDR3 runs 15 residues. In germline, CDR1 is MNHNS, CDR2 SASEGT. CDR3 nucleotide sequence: TGTGCCAGCAGTGATGACATTATCACTAACTATGGCTACACCTTC. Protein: CASSDDIITNYGYTF.

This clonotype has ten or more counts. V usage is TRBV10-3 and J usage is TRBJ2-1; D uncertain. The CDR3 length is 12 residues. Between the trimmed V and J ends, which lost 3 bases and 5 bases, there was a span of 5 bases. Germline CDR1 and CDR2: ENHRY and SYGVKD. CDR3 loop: CAISENDNEQFF. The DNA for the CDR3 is TGTGCCATCAGTGAAAATGACAATGAGCAGTTCTTC.

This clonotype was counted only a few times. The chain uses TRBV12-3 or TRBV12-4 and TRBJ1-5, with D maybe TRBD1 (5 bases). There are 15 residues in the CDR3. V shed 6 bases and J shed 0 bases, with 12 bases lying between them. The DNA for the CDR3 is TGTGCCAGCAGCTCCTCAGGGATTAGCAATCAGCCCCAGCATTTT. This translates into CASSSSGISNQPQHF.

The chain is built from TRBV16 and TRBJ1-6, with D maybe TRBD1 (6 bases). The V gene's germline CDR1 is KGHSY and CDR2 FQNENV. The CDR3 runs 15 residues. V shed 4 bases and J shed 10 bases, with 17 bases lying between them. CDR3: CASSLPALTGSPLHF. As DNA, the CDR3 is TGTGCCAGCAGCCTCCCCGCCTTAACAGGGTCACCCCTCCACTTT.

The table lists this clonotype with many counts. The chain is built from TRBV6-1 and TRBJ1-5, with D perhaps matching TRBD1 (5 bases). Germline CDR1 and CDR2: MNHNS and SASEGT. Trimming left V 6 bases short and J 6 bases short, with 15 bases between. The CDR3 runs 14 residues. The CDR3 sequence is CASSKGEAGQPQHF. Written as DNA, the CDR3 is TGTGCCAGCAGCAAAGGGGAAGCGGGTCAGCCCCAGCATTTT.

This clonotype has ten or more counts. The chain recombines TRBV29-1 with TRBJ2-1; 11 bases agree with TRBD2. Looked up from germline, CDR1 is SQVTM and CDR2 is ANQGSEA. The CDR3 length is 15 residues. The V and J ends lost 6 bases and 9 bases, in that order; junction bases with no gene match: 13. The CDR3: CSVKMRLAGGGEQFF. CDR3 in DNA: TGCAGCGTAAAAATGCGGCTAGCGGGGGGCGGTGAGCAGTTCTTC.

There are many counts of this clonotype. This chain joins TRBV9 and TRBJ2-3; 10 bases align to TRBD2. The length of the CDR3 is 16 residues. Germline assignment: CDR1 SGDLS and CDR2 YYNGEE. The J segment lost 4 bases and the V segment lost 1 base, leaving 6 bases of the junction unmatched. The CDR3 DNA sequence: TGTGCCAGCAGCGTACAAGCGGGGGGGCGGGCAGATACGCAGTATTTT. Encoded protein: CASSVQAGGRADTQYF.

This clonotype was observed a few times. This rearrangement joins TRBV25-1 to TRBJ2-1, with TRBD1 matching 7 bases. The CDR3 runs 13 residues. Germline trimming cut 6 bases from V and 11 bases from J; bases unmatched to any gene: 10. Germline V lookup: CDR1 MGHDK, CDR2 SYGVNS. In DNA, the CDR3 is TGTGCCAGCAGCGGCCCCGGGACAGTCCAGCAGTTCTTC. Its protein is CASSGPGTVQQFF. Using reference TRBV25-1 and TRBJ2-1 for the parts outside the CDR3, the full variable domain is EADIYQTPRYLVIGTGKKITLECSQTMGHDKMYWYQQDPGMELHLIHYSYGVNSTEKGDLSSESTVSRIRTEHFPLTLESARPSHTSQYLCASSGPGTVQQFFGPGTRLTVL.

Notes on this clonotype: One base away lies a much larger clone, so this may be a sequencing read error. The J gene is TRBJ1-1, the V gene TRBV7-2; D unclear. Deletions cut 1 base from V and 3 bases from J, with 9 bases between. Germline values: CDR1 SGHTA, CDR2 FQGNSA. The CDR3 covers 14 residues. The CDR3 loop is CASSLDNLYTEAFF. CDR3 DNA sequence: TGTGCCAGCAGCTTAGACAACCTCTACACTGAAGCTTTCTTT.

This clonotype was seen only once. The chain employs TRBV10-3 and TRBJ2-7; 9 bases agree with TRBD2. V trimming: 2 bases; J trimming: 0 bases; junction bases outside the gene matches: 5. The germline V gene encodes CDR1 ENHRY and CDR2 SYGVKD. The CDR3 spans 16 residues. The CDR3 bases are TGTGCCATCAGTGAGGGTAGCGGGAGTAGCTCCTACGAGCAGTACTTC. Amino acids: CAISEGSGSSSYEQYF.

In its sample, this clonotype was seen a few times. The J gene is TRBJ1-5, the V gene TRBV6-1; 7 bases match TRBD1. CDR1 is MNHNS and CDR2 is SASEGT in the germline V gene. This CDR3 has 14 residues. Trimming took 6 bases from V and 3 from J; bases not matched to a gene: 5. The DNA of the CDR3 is TGTGCCAGCAGGACCACAGGGGTCAATCAGCCCCAGCATTTT. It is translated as CASRTTGVNQPQHF.

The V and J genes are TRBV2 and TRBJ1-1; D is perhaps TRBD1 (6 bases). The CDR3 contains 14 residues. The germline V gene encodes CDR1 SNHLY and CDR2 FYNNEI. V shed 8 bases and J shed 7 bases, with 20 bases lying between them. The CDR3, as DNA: TGTGCCAGCCGCCCCCCCCCGGGGGCCGGTGAAGCTTTCTTT. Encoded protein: CASRPPPGAGEAFF.

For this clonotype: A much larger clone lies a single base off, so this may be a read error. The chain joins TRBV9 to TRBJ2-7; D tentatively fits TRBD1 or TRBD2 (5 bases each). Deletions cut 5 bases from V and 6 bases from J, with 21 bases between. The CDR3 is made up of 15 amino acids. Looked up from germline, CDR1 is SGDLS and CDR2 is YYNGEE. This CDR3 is CASSSSRRRGAEQYF. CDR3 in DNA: TGTGCCAGCAGTTCTAGCAGGAGGAGAGGGGCCGAGCAGTACTTC.